This T cell receptor (beta chain) was recorded in a study of T-cell memory formation after mild COVID-19. The trim removed 5 bases at V and 3 bases at J, leaving 13 bases unmatched. The CDR3 totals 17 residues. Germline CDR1 and CDR2: SGHTA and FQGNSA. MiXCR, applied by TCRdb to the 5' RACE reads, yields one record per CDR3 protein. The table has about 130,000 distinct CDR3 sequences, roughly 15% seen once. Material: PBMCs or a T cell subset sorted from them (not recorded which). The clonotype comes from an adult woman who had mild COVID-19 (a few samples of this study predate the infection). Cell type and time point are not known. The chain links TRBV7-2 to TRBJ2-5, with 9 bases identical to TRBD1. CDR3 sequence: CASSTRDRAAWEETQYF. The DNA for the CDR3 is TGTGCCAGCAGCACCCGGGACAGGGCCGCCTGGGAAGAGACCCAGTACTTC.